This T cell receptor beta chain was profiled in a study of CD4 T cells in relation to SARS-CoV-2 and coronaviruses (dated by TCRdb to the early 2020s). The study in broad terms: In the ViraFEST assay, PBMCs were grown with antigen for 9 to 10 days, and TCR beta CDR3s were then sequenced to identify antigen-specific clonal expansions. An HIV-1 Nef peptide pool or a culture without peptide was used as the negative reference condition. HLA restriction was mapped for shared crossreactive spike epitopes using patient-derived lymphoblastoid cell lines. At the level of individual TCR clonotypes, the study measured memory CD4+ T cell crossreactivity between SARS-CoV-2 spike protein and common cold coronavirus spike proteins. Samples from a few pre-COVID donors and the naive versus memory experiments were sequenced with the Adaptive Biotechnologies TCR-sequencing kit; other data were Illumina-based. A different, Illumina-based TCR-beta assay was used to sequence expansion assays from other donors in the study.

As encoded in the germline V gene, CDR1 is MNHEY while CDR2 is SVGEGT. The CDR3 runs 13 residues from the cysteine to the phenylalanine. The entry retains the CDR3 DNA only, 39 bases that are in frame from base 1. V is pared back by 0 bases and J by 8 bases, with 11 bases lying between the germline termini. Overall study outcomes, separate from this receptor: The study was limited by small numbers of patients and tested TCRs. Crossreactivity analysis was centred on spike protein, so crossreactivity against other viral proteins was not assessed. Because no donor provided both pre-pandemic and post-infection samples, tracing the source of pre-existing responses was limited. Memory CD4+ clonotypes crossrecognizing SARS-CoV-2 and at least one common cold coronavirus spike were found in around 71% of donors. Significantly weaker SARS-CoV-2-driven expansion was shown by crossreactive clones than by monoreactive clones, consistent with antigenic imprinting.

CD4+ T cells from unexposed donors were collected before the COVID-19 pandemic (2011-2018). Following 10 days of culture, the EasySep CD4+ T cell isolation kit was used to isolate CD4+ T cells. As far as cell numbers permitted, CD4+ T cells from unexposed donors were tested for reactivity against SARS-CoV-2 S and N as well as four spike pools from common cold coronaviruses. Each well held millions of PBMCs cultured in IMDM containing 5% human AB serum and around 10 IU/ml IL-2. Half of the culture medium was replaced with fresh IL-2-containing medium on days 3 and 7. Each peptide culture condition was generally run in triplicate replicate wells. The leukapheresis product used for the unexposed donors was purchased from a commercial source. PBMCs were isolated from leukapheresis product or whole blood by Ficoll-Paque PLUS gradient centrifugation. PBMCs were either cryopreserved at -140 degrees C or used fresh in the expansion assay. The QIAamp Micro DNA Kit was used to extract genomic DNA from the CD4+ T cells.

The protocol used for the library was the immunoSEQ multiplex PCR assay. The original methods were these. During preprocessing, nonproductive sequences were discarded, as were any CDR3s that did not begin with C, did not end with F or W, or were shorter than 7 amino acids. The MANAFEST web app identified antigen-specific clonotypes based on expansion compared with the reference and other culture wells. A clone counted as positive if significantly expanded in 2 of 3 replicate wells versus the reference culture at FDR below 0.05. Positive clones also required significant expansion versus all other tandem wells and an odds ratio above 5. After three terminal residues were trimmed from each end, CDR3 homology was quantified as pairwise Levenshtein distance using the stringdist R package. Sourced from immuneACCESS, this table was stored by TCRdb with only in-frame sequences that have V and J called. A share of the clones is absent; for the studies checked, an unresolved V gene accounts for under half, and the remainder has no known explanation. The V and J calls and clone size were taken over from that table, and D and trimming were inferred from the DNA. The sample data list under 25,000 clones, and less than 75% of these were observed just once. 16% of the sample comes from the top ten.

This clone was recorded a few times. Its binding antigen is unknown. No quality values exist for individual bases; no much larger clone is one base distant. Specimen: CD4+ T cells from PBMCs, cultured in vitro. This receptor chain uses TRBV6-2 or TRBV6-3 and TRBJ2-7, with no confidently assigned D gene. The sequence was collected from a human donor in good health. The bases read TGTGCCAGCAGTTACTCCGGGCAAGGGCAGCAGTACTTC. This translates into CASSYSGQGQQYF.